The present T cell receptor (beta chain) was sequenced within a study of blood T cell repertoires in COVID-19. In the study overall: Collection of acute and convalescent COVID-19 samples took place in the United States, Italy and Spain. From T cells, B-cell-depleted T cells, or PBMCs came the material, which was cDNA or gDNA.

Patients at the Seattle site were enrolled during active infection and followed longitudinally. V was cut by 7 bases and J by 5 bases, with 12 bases left in between. The CDR3 has 13 amino acids. This clone was seen just once. Assay: immunoSEQ multiplex PCR; the TCRdb copy retains only in-frame clones and omits some. Of almost 300,000 clones in the sample, roughly 90% were seen once. The chain joins TRBV12-3 or TRBV12-4 to TRBJ2-1; D is unresolved. Sequences were obtained from peripheral blood. The sequence derives from a woman under 40 with COVID-19, enrolled during active disease. Written as DNA, the CDR3 is TGTGCCAGCACCAACGGTCCAAACAATGAGCAGTTCTTC. Protein sequence: CASTNGPNNEQFF.